Shown below are 18 T cell receptor beta chains from a single sample sequenced in a study of shared clonotypes between healthy human individuals. Data came from immunoSEQ multiplex PCR; TCRdb stores just in-frame clones and leaves some out. The sample records some 2,100,000 clones, under 97% being singletons. Material for sequencing was naive CD4+ T cells sorted from blood. Stated subset: CD45RA+ positively selected. Receptors were obtained from a man between 18 and 29 years old in good health.

The chain couples TRBV11-2 to TRBJ2-3; TRBD1 might be the D (6 bases). This CDR3 spans 15 amino acids. CDR1 is SGHAT and CDR2 is FQNNGV in the germline V gene. The V end lost 11 bases, the J end lost 0 bases, and 18 bases lay between the germline ends. CDR3 nucleotide sequence: TGTGCCTCGACAACAGGGATCACTAGCACAGATACGCAGTATTTT. It translates to CASTTGITSTDTQYF.

The V call is TRBV7-2, the J call TRBJ1-3, with TRBD1 matching over 10 bases. Germline CDR1 and CDR2: SGHTA and FQGNSA. The trim removed 5 bases at V and 4 bases at J, leaving 8 bases unmatched. CDR3 size: 16 residues. The chain's CDR3 is CASSPKTGGLGNTIYF. The CDR3 DNA follows: TGTGCCAGCAGCCCCAAGACAGGGGGCCTGGGAAACACCATATATTTT.

Concerning this clone: This CDR3 is also generated by other DNA sequences in the sample. The chain couples TRBV15 to TRBJ1-3; D not certain. Germline CDR1 is LNHNV and CDR2 is YYDKDF (reference sequence). There are 15 residues in the CDR3. V lost 3 bases, J lost 0 bases, and 9 bases lay in between. This chain's CDR3 is CATSRDRFSGNTIYF. CDR3 sequence (DNA): TGTGCCACCAGCAGGGACCGATTCTCTGGAAACACCATATATTTT.

This chain uses TRBV6-1 with TRBJ1-5, with D possibly TRBD1 on 6 matching bases. Germline V CDR1 and CDR2: MNHNS, SASEGT. This CDR3 region has 16 residues. V was shortened by 1 base and J by 7 bases, with 17 bases between the two germline ends. CDR3 residues: CASSEEGRGVWQPQHF. The CDR3, as DNA: TGTGCCAGCAGTGAAGAAGGTAGGGGGGTTTGGCAGCCCCAGCATTTT.

This clone was picked up one time. This chain links TRBV7-9 with TRBJ2-7, with D hard to call. The CDR3 runs to 12 residues. Trimming took 5 bases from V and 6 from J, leaving 11 bases between them. Germline V lookup: CDR1 SEHNR, CDR2 FQNEAQ (reference sequence). The CDR3 region is CASSPVGPEQYF. In DNA form, the CDR3 reads TGTGCCAGCAGCCCCGTCGGACCCGAGCAGTACTTC. Variable domain in full (rest from reference TRBV7-9 and TRBJ2-7): DTGVSQNPRHKITKRGQNVTFRCDPISEHNRLYWYRQTLGQGPEFLTYFQNEAQLEKSRLLSDRFSAERPKGSFSTLEIQRTEQGDSAMYLCASSPVGPEQYFGPGTRLTVT.

For the CDR3, the DNA is TGTGCCAGCAGCCCCCAAGCTGGGAGGCGATTATCTAATTCACCCCTCCACTTT. Protein sequence: CASSPQAGRRLSNSPLHF. J is TRBJ1-6 and V is TRBV2; D is unresolved. Deletions cut 6 bases from V and 6 bases from J, with 24 bases between. CDR3 length: 18 amino acids. The germline V gene has CDR1 SNHLY and CDR2 FYNNEI.

The V call is TRBV18, the J call TRBJ1-4, with D unclear. The ends were cut back, 2 bases at V and 0 bases at J, with 7 bases in the middle. The germline V gene encodes CDR1 KGHSH and CDR2 LQKENI. The CDR3 has 15 residues. CDR3: CASSPNSATNEKLFF. CDR3 coding DNA: TGTGCCAGCTCACCAAACAGTGCAACTAATGAAAAACTGTTTTTT.

In the case of this clone: This same CDR3 is encoded by further DNA sequences in the sample. The V gene is TRBV5-4, the J gene TRBJ1-2; 8 bases fit TRBD1. Germline lookup yields CDR1 SGHNT and CDR2 YYREEE (reference sequence). The V gene end was trimmed by 4 bases and the J gene end by 4 bases; junction bases not matched to a gene: 9. CDR3 length equals 15 residues. The CDR3 nucleotides are TGTGCCAGCAGCCTCGGGACAGGTCTTGCCTATGGCTACACCTTC. It yields the protein CASSLGTGLAYGYTF.

For this clone: Other nucleotide sequences in the sample specify the same CDR3. The chain combines TRBV27 with TRBJ2-2, with 7 bases aligning to TRBD2. The germline V gene has CDR1 MNHEY and CDR2 SMNVEV (reference sequence). J was trimmed by 0 bases and V by 2 bases; bases with no gene match: 0. The CDR3 sequence is 15 residues long. The CDR3 protein is CASSLRGANTGELFF. In nucleotides, the CDR3 is TGTGCCAGCAGTTTACGGGGGGCGAACACCGGGGAGCTGTTTTTT.

The CDR3 reads CASRLLDGLGDYGYTF. The DNA for the CDR3 is TGTGCCAGCAGACTACTGGACGGTTTGGGTGACTATGGCTACACCTTC. The rearrangement uses TRBV6-6 and TRBJ1-2; no reliable D call. CDR1 and CDR2 (germline): MNHNY, SVGAGI (reference sequence). CDR3 size: 16 residues. V was clipped by 6 bases and J by 3 bases, with 20 bases between them.

The chain has TRBV19 and TRBJ1-2; TRBD1 aligns across 9 bases. The CDR3 consists of 14 residues. The junction had 7 bases not matched to a gene; V was cut back by 4 bases and J by 7 bases. Germline assignment: CDR1 LNHDA and CDR2 SQIVND (reference sequence). In nucleotides, the CDR3 is TGTGCCAGTAGTACCCAACAGGGGGCAATTGGCTACACCTTC. Its protein product is CASSTQQGAIGYTF.

This chain joins TRBV5-4 and TRBJ1-6, with D tentatively TRBD1 (5 bases). Trimming left V 4 bases short and J 10 bases short, with 15 bases between. CDR3 length: 14 residues. The germline V gene encodes CDR1 SGHNT and CDR2 YYREEE (reference sequence). CDR3 sequence reads: CASSPGRGYSPLHF. The CDR3 DNA sequence: TGTGCCAGCAGCCCGGGACGGGGATACTCACCCCTCCACTTT.

This chain connects TRBV4-2 to TRBJ2-2; D remains ambiguous. The V end was cut by 2 bases, the J end by 1 base, with 14 bases between. The CDR3 is 17 amino acids. Germline-derived CDR1 and CDR2 are LGHNA and YNFKEQ. DNA for the CDR3: TGTGCCAGCAGCCAACCCCCAACCTTATTGAACACCGGGGAGCTGTTTTTT. Protein product: CASSQPPTLLNTGELFF.

The CDR3, as DNA: TGTGCCAGCACCTACGGGGGTAAGGGCTACACCTTC. As protein: CASTYGGKGYTF. The chain recombines TRBV28 with TRBJ1-2, with D perhaps TRBD1 (5 bases). Germline V gene lookup returns CDR1 MDHEN and CDR2 SYDVKM. Trimming pared 7 bases from V and 8 bases from J, leaving 14 bases between. The CDR3 has 12 amino acids.

The rearrangement joins TRBV6-1 to TRBJ1-2; 7 nucleotides align to TRBD1. From germline, CDR1 is MNHNS and CDR2 SASEGT. The CDR3 length is 14 residues. V shed 5 bases and J 4 bases; nucleotides not matched to a gene: 7. As DNA, the CDR3 is TGTGCCAGCAGTCCAGGGGGAGGTAGCTATGGCTACACCTTC. Its protein product is CASSPGGGSYGYTF.

This clone was counted once. The V and J genes are TRBV5-1 and TRBJ2-5, with D hard to call. Germline V gives CDR1 SGHRS, CDR2 YFSETQ. The CDR3 contains 14 residues. The V gene lost 3 bases and the J gene lost 5 bases, with 14 bases spanning the gap. The DNA for the CDR3 is TGCGCCAGCAGCTCAAGGACCCAAGGGGAGACCCAGTACTTC. It specifies CASSSRTQGETQYF.

The chain couples TRBV6-4 to TRBJ2-6; D is ambiguous. Germline V gives CDR1 MRHNA, CDR2 SNTAGT. Deletions cut 6 bases from V and 1 base from J, with 10 bases between. This CDR3 contains 15 residues. This CDR3 is CASSAAFSGANVLTF. The CDR3 DNA is TGTGCCAGCAGCGCCGCTTTTTCTGGGGCCAACGTCCTGACTTTC.

The table lists this clone with a count of one. This sequence joins TRBV27 and TRBJ2-7; tentatively, D is TRBD2 (5 bases). Trimming stripped 8 bases from V and 2 bases from J, with 16 bases between. The CDR3 has 14 amino acids. Germline values: CDR1 MNHEY, CDR2 SMNVEV (reference sequence). For the CDR3, the DNA is TGTGCCAGCCGAACCCTCGGGGAAACCTACGAGCAGTACTTC. Amino acid sequence: CASRTLGETYEQYF.